The 26 T cell receptor beta chains below all came from one sample that was sequenced in a study of OX40 agonist ivuxolimab in advanced cancers. Some clones are missing from TCRdb's copy, which holds only in-frame ones; the method was immunoSEQ multiplex PCR. The sample comprises roughly 70,000 clones, 70% to 90% of which are singletons, and about 10% rests with the top ten. The sequencing here drew on CD4+ or CD8+ T cells sorted from blood, taken in a trial of the OX40 agonist ivuxolimab. These TCRs come from an adult with an advanced solid tumor such as melanoma, head and neck, liver or kidney cancer.

J is TRBJ2-1 and V is TRBV27, with 10 bases matching TRBD1. Germline trimming cut 1 base from V and 6 bases from J; bases unmatched to any gene: 3. CDR1 and CDR2 (germline): MNHEY, SMNVEV (reference sequence). This CDR3 is built from 15 residues. In nucleotides, the CDR3 is TGTGCCAGCAGTTTATGGACAGGGGGAGGCAATGAGCAGTTCTTC. Its translation is CASSLWTGGGNEQFF.

J is TRBJ1-5 and V is TRBV5-4; D ambiguous. CDR1 and CDR2 from the germline V gene are SGHNT and YYREEE (reference sequence). Trimming cost V 3 bases and J 3 bases, with 7 bases left between them. The CDR3 consists of 13 residues. This CDR3 is CASSWDNNQPQHF. CDR3 bases: TGTGCCAGCAGCTGGGATAACAATCAGCCCCAGCATTTT.

V and J are TRBV27 and TRBJ2-5, with unresolved D. The length of the CDR3 is 13 residues. Trimming stripped 2 bases from V and 5 bases from J, with 9 bases between. CDR1 is MNHEY and CDR2 is SMNVEV in the germline V gene (reference sequence). The DNA of the CDR3 is TGTGCCAGCAGTTTAATAGGAAGGGAGACCCAGTACTTC. It translates to CASSLIGRETQYF.

V gene TRBV19 combines with J gene TRBJ2-7; D is possibly TRBD1 (6 bases). This CDR3 has 16 amino acids. V gave up 5 bases and J gave up 0 bases, with 17 bases separating them. Per germline, CDR1 LNHDA and CDR2 SQIVND (reference sequence). CDR3 sequence reads: CASSWETGSLSYEQYF. CDR3 DNA: TGTGCCAGTAGTTGGGAGACAGGATCCCTCTCCTACGAGCAGTACTTC.

J is TRBJ2-7 and V is TRBV7-8; maybe TRBD1 (6 bases). The CDR3 totals 13 residues. With 2 bases removed from V and 7 bases from J, the gap between germline ends came to 12 bases. The germline CDR1 and CDR2 sequences are SGHVS and FQNEAQ. The CDR3 nucleotides are TGTGCCAGCAGCTTAACAGGGACGGGTGAGCAGTACTTC. Protein: CASSLTGTGEQYF.

The V and J genes are TRBV7-3 and TRBJ2-1, with 7 positions matching TRBD2. The V and J ends lost 5 bases and 1 base, in that order; junction bases with no gene match: 2. This CDR3 has 14 amino acids. Germline-derived CDR1 and CDR2 are SGHTA and FQGTGA. CDR3 sequence reads: CASSPGGSYNEQFF. In DNA form, the CDR3 reads TGTGCCAGCAGCCCCGGGGGGTCCTACAATGAGCAGTTCTTC.

The chain uses TRBV28 and TRBJ1-3; no definite D call. The CDR3 length is 16 residues. Germline V CDR1 and CDR2: MDHEN, SYDVKM. The V gene lost 3 bases and the J gene lost 2 bases, with 14 bases spanning the gap. The CDR3 region has the DNA TGTGCCAGCAGTTTGGTCCCCTTTGGAACTGGAAACACCATATATTTT. Residues: CASSLVPFGTGNTIYF. Looking up the rest from reference TRBV28 and TRBJ1-3 gives the full variable domain: DVKVTQSSRYLVKRTGEKVFLECVQDMDHENMFWYRQDPGLGLRLIYFSYDVKMKEKGDIPEGYSVSREKKERFSLILESASTNQTSMYLCASSLVPFGTGNTIYFGEGSWLTVV.

The J gene is TRBJ2-5, the V gene TRBV28, with TRBD2 matching over 11 bases. V lost 7 bases and J lost 5; bases outside the gene matches: 12. The germline CDR1 and CDR2 sequences are MDHEN and SYDVKM. The CDR3 covers 16 residues. CDR3 DNA sequence: TGTGCCAGCAAGGGTTTACTAGCGGGAGTCTCTGAGACCCAGTACTTC. Translated: CASKGLLAGVSETQYF.

This rearrangement joins TRBV9 to TRBJ2-7; 7 positions match TRBD1. With V trimmed by 4 bases and J by 4 bases, 8 bases remained unmatched. Germline assignment: CDR1 SGDLS and CDR2 YYNGEE. The CDR3 spans 14 residues. The CDR3 reads CASSLGQEGYEQYF. The CDR3 DNA reads as TGTGCCAGCAGCCTTGGACAGGAAGGGTACGAGCAGTACTTC.

This clone was observed a few times. The V and J genes are TRBV5-1 and TRBJ2-7, with D maybe TRBD1 (6 bases). Germline V gives CDR1 SGHRS, CDR2 YFSETQ. Trimming cost V 4 bases and J 3 bases, with 17 bases left between them. The CDR3 is 15 residues long. The CDR3 bases are TGCGCCAGCAGCGATAAAGGGGGTCGGAACTACGAGCAGTACTTC. Amino acid sequence: CASSDKGGRNYEQYF.

The chain uses TRBV29-1 and TRBJ2-7; 9 nucleotides match TRBD1. The CDR3 totals 12 residues. J lost 7 bases, V lost 3 bases, and 4 bases had no gene match. Germline V gene sequence: CDR1 SQVTM, CDR2 ANQGSEA. The CDR3 coding sequence is TGCAGCGTTGACACAGGGGGCAGGGAGCAGTACTTC. It encodes CSVDTGGREQYF.

This rearrangement joins TRBV4-1 to TRBJ1-6; 10 nucleotides line up with TRBD1. The CDR3 is made up of 15 amino acids. From germline, CDR1 is MGHRA and CDR2 YSYEKL. Losses at the gene ends were 0 bases for V and 10 bases for J; bases not matched to a gene: 3. The chain's CDR3 is CASSQDRTGGSPLHF. The CDR3 DNA is TGCGCCAGCAGCCAAGATCGGACAGGGGGATCACCCCTCCACTTT.

J is TRBJ2-7 and V is TRBV21-1. TRBV21-1 is an annotated pseudogene. The CDR3 sequence is 11 residues long. CDR3 sequence (DNA): TGTGCCAGCAGGAGAACCGACCTCTACGTCTTC. Protein: CASRRTDLYVF.

The gene calls are TRBV5-1 and TRBJ2-7; 7 nucleotides agree with TRBD2. CDR3 size: 17 residues. With 2 bases clipped from V and 1 base from J, the junction kept 12 bases outside the gene matches. CDR1 is SGHRS, CDR2 YFSETQ, per germline. This chain's CDR3 is CASSLGPTSRGSYEQYF. DNA for the CDR3: TGCGCCAGCAGCTTAGGACCGACCTCGCGGGGGTCCTACGAGCAGTACTTC. The full variable domain, its missing parts supplied by reference TRBV5-1 and TRBJ2-7, is KAGVTQTPRYLIKTRGQQVTLSCSPISGHRSVSWYQQTPGQGLQFLFEYFSETQRNKGNFPGRFSGRQFSNSRSEMNVSTLELGDSALYLCASSLGPTSRGSYEQYFGPGTRLTVT.

V usage is TRBV27 and J usage is TRBJ2-7, with 9 positions matching TRBD2. J was trimmed by 4 bases and V by 0 bases; bases with no gene match: 4. The CDR3 loop spans 15 amino acids. From germline, CDR1 is MNHEY and CDR2 SMNVEV (reference sequence). CDR3 nucleotides: TGTGCCAGCAGTTTATCGGCGGGAGGGTGGTACGAGCAGTACTTC. This translates into CASSLSAGGWYEQYF.

The rearrangement uses TRBV19 and TRBJ2-2; maybe TRBD1 (6 bases). The ends were cut back, 1 base at V and 7 bases at J, with 13 bases in the middle. Germline V gives CDR1 LNHDA, CDR2 SQIVND (reference sequence). The CDR3 sequence is 15 residues long. CDR3 residues: CASSIGGRGIGELFF. The CDR3 DNA follows: TGTGCCAGTAGTATAGGCGGCAGGGGTATCGGGGAGCTGTTTTTT.

V gene TRBV5-4 combines with J gene TRBJ2-2; D is ambiguous. The germline gives CDR1 SGHNT, CDR2 YYREEE (reference sequence). This CDR3 is built from 16 residues. Trimming took 0 bases from V and 3 from J, leaving 12 bases between them. DNA for the CDR3: TGTGCCAGCAGCTTGGTAGAGAGGCTATACACCGGGGAGCTGTTTTTT. Its protein product is CASSLVERLYTGELFF.

V is TRBV6-5 and J is TRBJ2-3; D not certain. The CDR3 has 12 amino acids. The V gene's germline CDR1 is MNHEY and CDR2 SVGAGI. V gave up 1 base and J gave up 6 bases, with 5 bases separating them. For the CDR3, the DNA is TGTGCCAGCAGTTACTTGGGGGATACGCAGTATTTT. Its translation is CASSYLGDTQYF.

The V and J genes are TRBV2 and TRBJ2-7; D is uncertain. CDR3 size: 13 residues. The germline gives CDR1 SNHLY, CDR2 FYNNEI. V was pared by 0 bases and J by 6 bases, with 9 bases between. The CDR3 here is CASSEALAREQYF. CDR3 nucleotide sequence: TGTGCCAGCAGTGAAGCCCTCGCGCGCGAGCAGTACTTC.

This chain uses TRBV4-2 with TRBJ2-5; D possibly corresponds to TRBD2 (6 bases). Per the germline V gene, CDR1 is LGHNA and CDR2 is YNFKEQ. CDR3 length: 19 residues. Trimming cost V 0 bases and J 3 bases, with 23 bases left between them. Here the CDR3 DNA reads TGTGCCAGCAGCCAAGAGGCGGTAACAGGCAGAGGAGGGGAAGAGACCCAGTACTTC. This sequence encodes CASSQEAVTGRGGEETQYF.

The J gene is TRBJ1-1, the V gene TRBV6-4; no clear D. V was trimmed by 0 bases and J by 7 bases, leaving 9 bases between them. The CDR3 extends over 13 amino acids. Germline V gene lookup returns CDR1 MRHNA and CDR2 SNTAGT. The DNA for the CDR3 is TGTGCCAGCAGTGACTCGATAGGGAGTGAAGCTTTCTTT. Translating gives CASSDSIGSEAFF.

V and J are TRBV2 and TRBJ2-2; D remains unclear. CDR3 size: 10 residues. Germline V lookup: CDR1 SNHLY, CDR2 FYNNEI. Trimming took 8 bases from V and 8 from J, leaving 6 bases between them. CDR3 sequence: CASGVGELFF. The CDR3 nucleotides read TGTGCCAGCGGGGTAGGGGAGCTGTTTTTT.

The chain is built from TRBV6-4 and TRBJ1-1; maybe TRBD1 (5 bases). CDR1 is MRHNA, CDR2 SNTAGT, per germline. The CDR3 has 11 amino acids. V lost 6 bases, J lost 5 bases, and 7 bases lay in between. As DNA, the CDR3 is TGTGCCAGCAGGGAGGGGACTGAAGCTTTCTTT. Residues: CASREGTEAFF.

The chain has TRBV18 and TRBJ1-5; 11 bases line up with TRBD1. This CDR3 has 18 amino acids. The germline V gene has CDR1 KGHSH and CDR2 LQKENI. The ends lost 3 bases at V and 6 bases at J; junction bases unmatched: 13. The CDR3 here is CASSPRGQGANYGQPQHF. The DNA for the CDR3 is TGTGCCAGCTCACCTCGAGGACAGGGGGCGAATTACGGTCAGCCCCAGCATTTT.

The gene calls are TRBV9 and TRBJ2-1; a possible D gene is TRBD1 (5 bases). The CDR3 consists of 15 residues. Germline V gene data show CDR1 as SGDLS and CDR2 as YYNGEE. V was trimmed by 0 bases and J by 2 bases, leaving 9 bases between them. The CDR3 reads CASSVDWGPYNEQFF. The DNA of the CDR3 is TGTGCCAGCAGCGTAGATTGGGGCCCCTACAATGAGCAGTTCTTC. Full variable domain (missing parts from reference TRBV9 and TRBJ2-1): DSGVTQTPKHLITATGQRVTLRCSPRSGDLSVYWYQQSLDQGLQFLIQYYNGEERAKGNILERFSAQQFPDLHSELNLSSLELGDSALYFCASSVDWGPYNEQFFGPGTRLTVL.

J is TRBJ2-1 and V is TRBV19, with 7 positions matching TRBD1. The CDR3 runs to 14 residues. Trimming removed 6 bases from V and 6 bases from J; junction bases left unmatched: 8. Germline V lookup: CDR1 LNHDA, CDR2 SQIVND (reference sequence). The CDR3 bases are TGTGCCAGTAGGGGGACAGAAGGAAGCAATGAGCAGTTCTTC. This sequence encodes CASRGTEGSNEQFF.